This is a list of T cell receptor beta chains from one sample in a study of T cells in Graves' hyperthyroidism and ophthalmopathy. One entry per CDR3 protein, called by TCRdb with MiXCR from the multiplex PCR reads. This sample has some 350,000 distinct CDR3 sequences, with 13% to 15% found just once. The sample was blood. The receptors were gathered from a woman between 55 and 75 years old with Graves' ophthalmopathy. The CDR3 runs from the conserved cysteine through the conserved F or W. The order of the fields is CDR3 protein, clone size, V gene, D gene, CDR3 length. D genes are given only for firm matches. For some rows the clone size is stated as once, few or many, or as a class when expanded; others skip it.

CDR3: CSAREGLLRGQLFF
size: many
V: TRBV20-1
D: NA
length: 14

CDR3: CASSQQGEAGANVLTF
size: few
V: TRBV2
D: NA
length: 16

CDR3: CASSRGLPDTQYF
size: many
V: TRBV12-3/TRBV12-4
D: NA
length: 13

CDR3: CATSDSAGSYNEQFF
size: few
V: TRBV24-1
D: NA
length: 15

CDR3: CASSLAGPAYEQYF
size: many
V: TRBV7-2
D: NA
length: 14

CDR3: CSAGEAGEYSNQPQHF
size: few
V: TRBV20-1
D: NA
length: 16

CDR3: CASSLGPAARDTPYEQYF
size: many
V: TRBV5-1
D: NA
length: 18

CDR3: CASSQVLVAGSFGGELFF
size: NA
V: TRBV4-1
D: TRBD2
length: 18

CDR3: CASSYSGGRGTGELFF
size: few
V: TRBV6-5
D: NA
length: 16

CDR3: CASSLDAGAPGELFF
size: NA
V: TRBV7-2
D: TRBD2
length: 15

CDR3: CASSQALRILNVLTF
size: few
V: TRBV3-1
D: NA
length: 15

CDR3: CASSVIADAYEQFF
size: few
V: TRBV6-2/TRBV6-3
D: NA
length: 14

CDR3: CASRPAGTNEKLFF
size: many
V: TRBV28
D: NA
length: 14

CDR3: CAWSVGYRDQPQHF
size: few
V: TRBV30
D: NA
length: 14

CDR3: CASSYGGGNEKLFF
size: NA
V: TRBV5-8
D: NA
length: 14

CDR3: CASSPPTPLGGYTF
size: many
V: TRBV28
D: NA
length: 14

CDR3: CASSQANIDEQYF
size: many
V: TRBV3-1
D: NA
length: 13

CDR3: CSARDRGKTEAFF
size: many
V: TRBV20-1
D: NA
length: 13

CDR3: CASTLGGGSSSYNEQFF
size: many
V: TRBV7-2
D: NA
length: 17

CDR3: CAISPSGSYEQYF
size: NA
V: TRBV10-3
D: NA
length: 13

CDR3: CASSFGDRTIGELFF
size: NA
V: TRBV5-5
D: TRBD1
length: 15

CDR3: CASSLIRTRRAPEQFF
size: NA
V: TRBV11-2
D: TRBD2
length: 16

CDR3: CASSSYPNEQFF
size: many
V: TRBV28
D: NA
length: 12

CDR3: CAWSVRGGYEQYF
size: many
V: TRBV30
D: NA
length: 13

CDR3: CASSTPRRDEQFF
size: many
V: TRBV28
D: NA
length: 13

CDR3: CASSIDRGLGNEQFF
size: few
V: TRBV7-6
D: TRBD1
length: 15

CDR3: CASLQGVYGYTF
size: NA
V: TRBV19
D: TRBD1
length: 12

CDR3: CASRIGTSGRGEQFF
size: few
V: TRBV13
D: TRBD2
length: 15

CDR3: CASSSSVGTGSYEQYF
size: many
V: TRBV11-2
D: TRBD1
length: 16

CDR3: CASSLVPGVGTDTQYF
size: many
V: TRBV11-2
D: NA
length: 16

CDR3: CASKGVSYNEQFF
size: many
V: TRBV5-1
D: NA
length: 13

CDR3: CASDGGENTGELFF
size: NA
V: TRBV12-3/TRBV12-4
D: TRBD2
length: 14

CDR3: CASSDTPSGTGDNTGELFF
size: many
V: TRBV6-7
D: TRBD1
length: 19

CDR3: CASSLASPGAGNTEAFF
size: few
V: TRBV7-6
D: NA
length: 17

CDR3: CASSLKGEEKLFF
size: NA
V: TRBV7-9
D: NA
length: 13

CDR3: CASSLVVAGSYNEQFF
size: few
V: TRBV27
D: NA
length: 16